The source of this TCR beta chain is a study of T cell repertoires in cytomegalovirus infection. Study-level information: Researchers turned to recently identified HLA-C-restricted CMV epitopes as well as well-studied HLA-B-restricted ones. Matching HLA type and CMV infection were both indicated by public TCR beta signatures.

The CDR3 length is 14 residues. Germline V CDR1 and CDR2: MNHNY, SVGAGI (reference sequence). Trimming cost V 4 bases and J 5 bases, with 14 bases left between them. This clonotype was detected many times. What it binds is unknown. TCRdb used MiXCR to reprocess the reads, holding one entry per CDR3 protein. The sample includes roughly 500,000 distinct CDR3 sequences, around a third of them seen just once. Findings and caveats of the study: Clonotype analysis showed dominance of the ex vivo response by HLA-C-restricted CMV-specific TCR beta clonotypes.

The chain uses TRBV6-6 and TRBJ1-2, with D unresolved. Sequencing used cultured PBMCs, obtained from culture after CMV antigen stimulation. The receptor's source is a human donor in good health (CMV status not recorded). Some clones in this sample may be carry-over from other donors' samples. This CDR3 is CASSFLTGGYGYTF. The CDR3, as DNA: TGTGCCAGCAGTTTTTTGACGGGAGGTTATGGCTACACCTTC.